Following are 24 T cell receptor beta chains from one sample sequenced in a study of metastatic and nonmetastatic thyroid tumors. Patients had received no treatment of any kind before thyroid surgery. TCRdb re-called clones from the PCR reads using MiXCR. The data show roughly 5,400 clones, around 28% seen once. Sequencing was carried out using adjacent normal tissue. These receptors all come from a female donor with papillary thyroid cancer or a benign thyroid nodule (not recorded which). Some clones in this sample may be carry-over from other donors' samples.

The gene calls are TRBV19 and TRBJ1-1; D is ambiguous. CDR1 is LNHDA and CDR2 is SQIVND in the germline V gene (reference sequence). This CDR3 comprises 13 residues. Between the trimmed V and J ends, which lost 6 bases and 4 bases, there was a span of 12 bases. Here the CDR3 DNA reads TGTGCCAGTAGAAGGCCCCTGGGCACTGAAGCTTTCTTT. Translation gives CASRRPLGTEAFF.

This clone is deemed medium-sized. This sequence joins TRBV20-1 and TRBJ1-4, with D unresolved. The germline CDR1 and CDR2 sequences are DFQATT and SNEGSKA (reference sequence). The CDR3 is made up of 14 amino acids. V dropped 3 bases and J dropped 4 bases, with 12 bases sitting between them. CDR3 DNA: TGCAGTGCTAGGGCCCACAGTGGTAATGAAAAACTGTTTTTT. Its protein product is CSARAHSGNEKLFF.

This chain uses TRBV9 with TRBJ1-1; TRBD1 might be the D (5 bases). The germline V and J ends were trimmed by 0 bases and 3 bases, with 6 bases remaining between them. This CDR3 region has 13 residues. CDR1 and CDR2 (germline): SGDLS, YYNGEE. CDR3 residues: CASSVGGDTEAFF. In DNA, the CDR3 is TGTGCCAGCAGCGTAGGAGGGGACACTGAAGCTTTCTTT.

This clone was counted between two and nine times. The CDR3, as DNA: TGTGCCAGAAATGGACAGGGTAGGTGGAATGAGCAGTTCTTC. Translation gives CARNGQGRWNEQFF. The chain couples TRBV19 to TRBJ2-1; 8 positions agree with TRBD1. The germline CDR1 and CDR2 sequences are LNHDA and SQIVND (reference sequence). The J segment lost 7 bases and the V segment lost 9 bases, leaving 11 bases of the junction unmatched. This CDR3 contains 14 residues.

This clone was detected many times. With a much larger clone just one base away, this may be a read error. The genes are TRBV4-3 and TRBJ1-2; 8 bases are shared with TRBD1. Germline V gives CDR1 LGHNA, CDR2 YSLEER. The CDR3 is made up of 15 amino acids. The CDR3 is CTSSQATGDAYGYTF. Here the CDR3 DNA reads TGCACCAGCAGCCAAGCGACAGGGGATGCCTATGGCTACACCTTC.

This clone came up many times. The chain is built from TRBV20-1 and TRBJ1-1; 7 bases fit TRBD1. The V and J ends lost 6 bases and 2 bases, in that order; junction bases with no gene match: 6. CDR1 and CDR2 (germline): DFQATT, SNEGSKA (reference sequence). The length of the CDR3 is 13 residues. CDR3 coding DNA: TGCAGTGCAACGACAGGGAGTAACACTGAAGCTTTCTTT. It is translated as CSATTGSNTEAFF.

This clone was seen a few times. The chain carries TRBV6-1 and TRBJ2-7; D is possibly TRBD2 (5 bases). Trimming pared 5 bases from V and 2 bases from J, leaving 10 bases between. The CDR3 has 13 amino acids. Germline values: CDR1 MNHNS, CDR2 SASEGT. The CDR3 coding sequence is TGTGCCAGCAGTTTTCCGGGGACCTACGAGCAGTACTTC. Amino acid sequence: CASSFPGTYEQYF.

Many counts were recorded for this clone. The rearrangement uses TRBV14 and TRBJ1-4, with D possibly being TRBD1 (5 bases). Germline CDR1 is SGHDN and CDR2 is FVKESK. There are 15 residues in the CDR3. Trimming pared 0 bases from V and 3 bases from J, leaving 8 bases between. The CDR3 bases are TGTGCCAGCAGCCAAGACAGGGCTTCTAATGAAAAACTGTTTTTT. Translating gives CASSQDRASNEKLFF.

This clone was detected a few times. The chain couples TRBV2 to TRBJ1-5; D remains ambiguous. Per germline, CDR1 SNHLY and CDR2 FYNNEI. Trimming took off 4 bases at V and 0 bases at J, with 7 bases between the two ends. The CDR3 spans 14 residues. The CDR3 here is CASSVENSNQPQHF. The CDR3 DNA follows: TGTGCCAGCAGTGTGGAGAATAGCAATCAGCCCCAGCATTTT.

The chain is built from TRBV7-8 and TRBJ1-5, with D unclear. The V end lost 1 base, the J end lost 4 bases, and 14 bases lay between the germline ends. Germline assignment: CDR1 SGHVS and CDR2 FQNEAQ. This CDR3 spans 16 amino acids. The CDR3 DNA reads TGTGCCAGCAGCTTAGTAGGGAGAGGGCAAAATCAGCCCCAGCATTTT. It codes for CASSLVGRGQNQPQHF.

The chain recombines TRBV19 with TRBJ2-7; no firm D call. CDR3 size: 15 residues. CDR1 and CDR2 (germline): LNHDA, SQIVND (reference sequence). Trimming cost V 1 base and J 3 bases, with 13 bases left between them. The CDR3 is CASSIGGAEIYEQYF. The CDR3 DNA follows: TGTGCCAGTAGTATAGGAGGAGCAGAAATCTACGAGCAGTACTTC.

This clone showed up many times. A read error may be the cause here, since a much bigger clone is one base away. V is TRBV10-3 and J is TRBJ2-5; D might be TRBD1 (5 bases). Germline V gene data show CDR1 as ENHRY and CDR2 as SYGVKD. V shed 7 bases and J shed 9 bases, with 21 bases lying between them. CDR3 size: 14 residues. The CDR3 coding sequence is TGTGCCATCAATCGTCAGGGCTCAGGGTGGGCCCAGTACTTC. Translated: CAINRQGSGWAQYF.

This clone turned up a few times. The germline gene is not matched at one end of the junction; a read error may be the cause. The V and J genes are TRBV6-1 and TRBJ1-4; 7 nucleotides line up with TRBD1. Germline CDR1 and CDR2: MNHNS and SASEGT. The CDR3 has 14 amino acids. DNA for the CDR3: TGTGCCAGCAGAAAAGGGGGCGGGAATGAAAAACTGTTTTTC. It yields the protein CASRKGGGNEKLFF.

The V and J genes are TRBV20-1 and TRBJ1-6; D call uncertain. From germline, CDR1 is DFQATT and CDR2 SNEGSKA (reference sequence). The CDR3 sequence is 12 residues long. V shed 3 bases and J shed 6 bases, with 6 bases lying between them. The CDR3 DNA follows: TGCAGTGCTAGTGGGCTTAATTCACCCCTCCACTTT. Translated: CSASGLNSPLHF.

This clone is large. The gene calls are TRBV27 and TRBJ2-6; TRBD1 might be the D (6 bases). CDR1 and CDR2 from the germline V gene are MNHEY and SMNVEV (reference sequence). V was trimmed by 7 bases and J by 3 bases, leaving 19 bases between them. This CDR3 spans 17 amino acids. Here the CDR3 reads CASKSRQVMSGANVLTF. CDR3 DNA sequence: TGTGCCAGCAAGTCAAGACAGGTAATGAGTGGGGCCAACGTCCTGACTTTC.

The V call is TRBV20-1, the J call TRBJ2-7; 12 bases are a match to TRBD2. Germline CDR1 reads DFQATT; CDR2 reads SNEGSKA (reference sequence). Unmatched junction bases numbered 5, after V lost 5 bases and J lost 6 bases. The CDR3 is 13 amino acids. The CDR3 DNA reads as TGCAGTGCTGACATGACTAGCGGGAGCGAGCAGTACTTC. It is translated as CSADMTSGSEQYF.

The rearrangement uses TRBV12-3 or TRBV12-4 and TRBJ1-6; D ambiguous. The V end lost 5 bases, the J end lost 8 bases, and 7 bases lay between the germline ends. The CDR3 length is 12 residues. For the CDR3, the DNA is TGTGCCAGCAGTCCCCGGGATTCACCCCTCCACTTT. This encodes CASSPRDSPLHF.

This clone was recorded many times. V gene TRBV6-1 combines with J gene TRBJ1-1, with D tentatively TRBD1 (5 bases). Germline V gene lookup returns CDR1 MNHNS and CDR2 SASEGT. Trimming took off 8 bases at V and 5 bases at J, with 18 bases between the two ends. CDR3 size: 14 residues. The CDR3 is CASFGGGERTEAFF. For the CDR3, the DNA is TGTGCCAGCTTCGGTGGGGGAGAGAGGACTGAAGCTTTCTTT.

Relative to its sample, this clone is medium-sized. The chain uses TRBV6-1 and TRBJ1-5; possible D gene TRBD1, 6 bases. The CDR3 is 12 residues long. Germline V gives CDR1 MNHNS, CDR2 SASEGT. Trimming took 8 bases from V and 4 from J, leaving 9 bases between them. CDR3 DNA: TGTGCCAGCTCCAGGGGAAATCAGCCCCAGCATTTT. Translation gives CASSRGNQPQHF.

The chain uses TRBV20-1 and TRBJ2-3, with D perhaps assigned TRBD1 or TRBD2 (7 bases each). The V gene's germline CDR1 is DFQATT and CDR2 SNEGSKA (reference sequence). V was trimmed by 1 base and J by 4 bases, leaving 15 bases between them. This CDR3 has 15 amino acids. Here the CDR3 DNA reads TGCAGTGCTAGAGCCCTACAGGGGAGGGCAGATACGCAGTATTTT. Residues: CSARALQGRADTQYF.

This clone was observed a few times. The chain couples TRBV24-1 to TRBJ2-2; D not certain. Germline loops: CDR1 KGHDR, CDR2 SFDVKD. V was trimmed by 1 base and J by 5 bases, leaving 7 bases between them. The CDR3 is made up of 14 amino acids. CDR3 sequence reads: CATSDFKRTGELFF. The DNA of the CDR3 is TGTGCCACCAGTGATTTTAAGAGAACCGGGGAGCTGTTTTTT.

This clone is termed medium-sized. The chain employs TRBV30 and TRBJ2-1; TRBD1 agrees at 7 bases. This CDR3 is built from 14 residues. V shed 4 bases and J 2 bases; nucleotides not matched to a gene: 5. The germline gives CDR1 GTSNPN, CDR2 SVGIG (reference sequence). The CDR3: CAWMGRGPYNEQFF. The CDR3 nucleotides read TGTGCCTGGATGGGTAGGGGGCCCTACAATGAGCAGTTCTTC.

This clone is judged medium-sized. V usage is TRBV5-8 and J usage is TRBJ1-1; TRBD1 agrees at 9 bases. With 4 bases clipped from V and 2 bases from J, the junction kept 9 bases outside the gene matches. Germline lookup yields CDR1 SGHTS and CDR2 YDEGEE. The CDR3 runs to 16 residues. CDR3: CASSLMTGGGNTEAFF. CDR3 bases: TGTGCCAGCAGCCTAATGACAGGGGGGGGAAACACTGAAGCTTTCTTT.

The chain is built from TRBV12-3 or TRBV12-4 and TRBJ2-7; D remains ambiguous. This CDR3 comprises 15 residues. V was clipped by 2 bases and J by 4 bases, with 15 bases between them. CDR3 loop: CASSLFQQGRYEQYF. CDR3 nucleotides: TGTGCCAGCAGTTTATTCCAGCAAGGGCGTTACGAGCAGTACTTC.